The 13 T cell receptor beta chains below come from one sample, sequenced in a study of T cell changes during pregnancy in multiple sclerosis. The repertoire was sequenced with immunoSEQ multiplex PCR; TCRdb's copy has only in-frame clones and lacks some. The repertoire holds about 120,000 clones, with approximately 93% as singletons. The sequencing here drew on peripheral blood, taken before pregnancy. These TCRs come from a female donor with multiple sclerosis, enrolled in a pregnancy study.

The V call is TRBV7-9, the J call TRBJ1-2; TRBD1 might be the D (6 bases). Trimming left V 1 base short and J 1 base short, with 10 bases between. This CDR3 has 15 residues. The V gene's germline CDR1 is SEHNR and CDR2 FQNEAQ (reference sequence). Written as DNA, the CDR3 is TGTGCCAGCAGCTTAGAGCAGGGGATTAACTATGGCTACACCTTC. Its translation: CASSLEQGINYGYTF.

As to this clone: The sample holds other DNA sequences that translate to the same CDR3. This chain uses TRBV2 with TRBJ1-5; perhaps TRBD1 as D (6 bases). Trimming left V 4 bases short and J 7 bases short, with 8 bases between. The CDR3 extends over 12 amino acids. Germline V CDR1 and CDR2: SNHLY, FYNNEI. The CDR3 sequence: CASSGGGQPQHF. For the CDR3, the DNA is TGTGCCAGCAGTGGAGGGGGACAGCCCCAGCATTTT. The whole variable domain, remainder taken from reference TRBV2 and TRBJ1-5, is EPEVTQTPSHQVTQMGQEVILRCVPISNHLYFYWYRQILGQKVEFLVSFYNNEISEKSEIFDDQFSVERPDGSNFTLKIRSTKLEDSAMYFCASSGGGQPQHFGDGTRLSIL.

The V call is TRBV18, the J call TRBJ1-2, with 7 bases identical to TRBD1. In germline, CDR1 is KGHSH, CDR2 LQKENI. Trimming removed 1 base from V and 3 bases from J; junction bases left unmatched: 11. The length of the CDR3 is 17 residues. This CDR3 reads CASSPLEGGYGDYGYTF. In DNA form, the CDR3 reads TGTGCCAGCTCACCACTCGAAGGGGGCTACGGGGACTATGGCTACACCTTC.

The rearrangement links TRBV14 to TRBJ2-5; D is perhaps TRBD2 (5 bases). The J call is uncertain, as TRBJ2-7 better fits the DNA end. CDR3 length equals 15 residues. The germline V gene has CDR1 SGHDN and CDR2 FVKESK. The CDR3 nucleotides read TGTGCCAGCAGCCCGATACGGGGAGTGAATTACGAGCAGTACTTC. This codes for CASSPIRGVNYEQYF.

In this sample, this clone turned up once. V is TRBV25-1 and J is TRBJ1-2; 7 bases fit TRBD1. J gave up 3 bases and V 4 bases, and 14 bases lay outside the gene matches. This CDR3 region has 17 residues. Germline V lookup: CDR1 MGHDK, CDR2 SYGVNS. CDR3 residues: CASSGGTIQGEYYGYTF. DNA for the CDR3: TGTGCCAGCAGTGGCGGGACAATTCAGGGGGAATACTATGGCTACACCTTC.

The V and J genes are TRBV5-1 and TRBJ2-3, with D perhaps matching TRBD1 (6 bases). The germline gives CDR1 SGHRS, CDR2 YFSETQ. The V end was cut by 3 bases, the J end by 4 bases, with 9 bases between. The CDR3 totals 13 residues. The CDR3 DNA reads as TGCGCCAGCAGCTACCCAGGGGCAGATACGCAGTATTTT. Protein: CASSYPGADTQYF.

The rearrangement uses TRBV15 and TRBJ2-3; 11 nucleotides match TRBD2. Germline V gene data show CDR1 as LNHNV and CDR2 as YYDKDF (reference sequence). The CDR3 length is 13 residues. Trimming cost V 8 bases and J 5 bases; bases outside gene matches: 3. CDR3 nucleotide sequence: TGTGCCACCGCACTAGCGGGGGTAGATACGCAGTATTTT. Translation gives CATALAGVDTQYF.

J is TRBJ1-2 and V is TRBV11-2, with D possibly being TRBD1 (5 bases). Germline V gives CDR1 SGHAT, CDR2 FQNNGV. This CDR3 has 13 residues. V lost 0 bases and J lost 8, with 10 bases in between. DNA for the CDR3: TGTGCCAGCAGCTTAGACCCCGGGGGGGGCTACACCTTC. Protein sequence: CASSLDPGGGYTF.

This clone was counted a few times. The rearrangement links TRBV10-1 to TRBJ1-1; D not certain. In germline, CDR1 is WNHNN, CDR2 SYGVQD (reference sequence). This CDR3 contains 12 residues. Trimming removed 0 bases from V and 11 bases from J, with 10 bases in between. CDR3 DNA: TGCGCCAGCAGTGAGTCGGGCAGCCGGGCTTTCTTT. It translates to CASSESGSRAFF.

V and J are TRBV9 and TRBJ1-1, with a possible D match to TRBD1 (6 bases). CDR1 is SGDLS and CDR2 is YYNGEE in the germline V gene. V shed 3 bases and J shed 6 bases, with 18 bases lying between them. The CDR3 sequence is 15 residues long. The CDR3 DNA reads TGTGCCAGCAGCGCCCGCGATGGGGGCTCCCCTGAAGCTTTCTTT. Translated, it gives CASSARDGGSPEAFF.

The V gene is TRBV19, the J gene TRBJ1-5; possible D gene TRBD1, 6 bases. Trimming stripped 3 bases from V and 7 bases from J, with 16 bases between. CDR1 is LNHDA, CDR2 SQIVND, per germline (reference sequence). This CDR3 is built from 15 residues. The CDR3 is CASSIRGGRGQPQHF. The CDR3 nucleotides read TGTGCCAGTAGTATTAGAGGGGGACGCGGGCAGCCCCAGCATTTT. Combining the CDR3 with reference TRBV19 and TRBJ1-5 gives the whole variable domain DGGITQSPKYLFRKEGQNVTLSCEQNLNHDAMYWYRQDPGQGLRLIYYSQIVNDFQKGDIAEGYSVSREKKESFPLTVTSAQKNPTAFYLCASSIRGGRGQPQHFGDGTRLSIL.

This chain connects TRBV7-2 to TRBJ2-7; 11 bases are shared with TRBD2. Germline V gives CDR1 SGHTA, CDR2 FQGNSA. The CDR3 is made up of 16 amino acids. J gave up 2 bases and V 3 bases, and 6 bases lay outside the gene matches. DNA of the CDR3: TGTGCCAGCAGCTTCAATCTAGCGGGGGGCCCCTACGAGCAGTACTTC. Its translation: CASSFNLAGGPYEQYF.

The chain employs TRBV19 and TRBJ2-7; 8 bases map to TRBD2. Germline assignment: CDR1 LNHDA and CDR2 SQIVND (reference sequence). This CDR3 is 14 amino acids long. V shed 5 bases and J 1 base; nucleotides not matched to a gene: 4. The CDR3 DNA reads TGTGCCAGTAGTTCGAGCGGGAGTTCCTACGAGCAGTACTTC. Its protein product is CASSSSGSSYEQYF.